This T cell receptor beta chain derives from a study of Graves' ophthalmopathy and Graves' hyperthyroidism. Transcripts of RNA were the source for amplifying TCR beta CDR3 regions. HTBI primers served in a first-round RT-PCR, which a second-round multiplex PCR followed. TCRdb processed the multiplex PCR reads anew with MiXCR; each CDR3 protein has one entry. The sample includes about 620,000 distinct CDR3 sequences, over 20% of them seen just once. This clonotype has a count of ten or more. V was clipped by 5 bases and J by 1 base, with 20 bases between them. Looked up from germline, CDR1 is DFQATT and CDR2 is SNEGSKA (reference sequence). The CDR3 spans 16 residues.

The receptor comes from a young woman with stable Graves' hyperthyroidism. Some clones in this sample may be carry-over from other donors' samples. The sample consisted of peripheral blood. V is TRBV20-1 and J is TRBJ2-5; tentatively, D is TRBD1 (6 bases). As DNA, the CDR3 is TGCAGTGCTTCCCAAGGGGGACGGCTGTTCCAAGAGACCCAGTACTTC. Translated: CSASQGGRLFQETQYF.